Presented here are 29 T cell receptor beta chains from one specimen sequenced in a study of cytomegalovirus exposure and HLA in healthy donors. Amplification used 60 Vbeta primers and 13 Jbeta primers. TCRdb's copy holds only in-frame clones and misses some; the assay was immunoSEQ multiplex PCR. Of approximately 190,000 clones listed, 75% to 85% are singletons. The sample comprised PBMCs. These receptors originate from a young woman in good health and CMV-seronegative.

The chain carries TRBV7-9 and TRBJ2-7; 7 bases line up with TRBD1. Germline V CDR1 and CDR2: SEHNR, FQNEAQ (reference sequence). This CDR3 is 13 amino acids long. The trim removed 8 bases at V and 0 bases at J, leaving 4 bases unmatched. CDR3 coding DNA: TGTGCCAGCGGGGGACAGAGCTCCTACGAGCAGTACTTC. Translated: CASGGQSSYEQYF.

The chain combines TRBV19 with TRBJ1-2; a weak D match, TRBD1 (5 bases). Trimming took 1 base from V and 2 from J, leaving 11 bases between them. This CDR3 has 15 amino acids. Germline CDR1 and CDR2: LNHDA and SQIVND (reference sequence). The CDR3 DNA follows: TGTGCCAGTAGTATAGTGGCAGGGATAAACTATGGCTACACCTTC. This sequence encodes CASSIVAGINYGYTF.

This sequence joins TRBV6-1 and TRBJ2-1, with TRBD2 identical over 7 bases. V gave up 1 base and J gave up 4 bases; unmatched junction bases: 4. The CDR3 sequence is 15 residues long. Germline values: CDR1 MNHNS, CDR2 SASEGT. The CDR3 region is CASSEGRESYNEQFF. The DNA of the CDR3 is TGTGCCAGCAGTGAAGGGCGGGAGTCTTACAATGAGCAGTTCTTC.

V gene TRBV6-5 combines with J gene TRBJ1-6; D not certain. The CDR3 is 15 amino acids. The germline CDR1 and CDR2 sequences are MNHEY and SVGAGI. V lost 6 bases to trimming and J lost 1 base, with 10 bases between them. Here the CDR3 DNA reads TGTGCCAGCAGCCGGCGAGGTTCCTATAATTCACCCCTCCACTTT. Translated, it gives CASSRRGSYNSPLHF.

The sample holds a few counts of this clone. The chain uses TRBV2 and TRBJ1-5, with 7 nucleotides matching TRBD1. The CDR3 is made up of 14 amino acids. J lost 7 bases, V lost 6 bases, and 9 bases had no gene match. CDR1 and CDR2 from the germline V gene are SNHLY and FYNNEI. The CDR3 nucleotides are TGTGCCAGCAGACTTATGACAGGGAACCAGCCCCAGCATTTT. This codes for CASRLMTGNQPQHF.

The genes are TRBV7-3 and TRBJ2-3; D gene ambiguous. Germline CDR1 reads SGHTA; CDR2 reads FQGTGA. The CDR3 has 9 residues. V was pared by 11 bases and J by 9 bases, with 9 bases between. CDR3 bases: TGTGCCTTCAACTTCACGCAGTATTTT. It is translated as CAFNFTQYF.

V is TRBV5-1 and J is TRBJ2-7; 16 nucleotides match TRBD2. Germline V gene sequence: CDR1 SGHRS, CDR2 YFSETQ. After removal of 3 bases from V and 2 bases from J, the junction contained 5 bases not matched to a gene. The CDR3 contains 17 residues. Here the CDR3 reads CASSWGTSGGETYEQYF. In nucleotides, the CDR3 is TGCGCCAGCAGCTGGGGGACTAGCGGGGGGGAGACCTACGAGCAGTACTTC.

A few counts support this clone. The chain carries TRBV5-5 and TRBJ1-3, with a possible D match to TRBD1 (5 bases). Trimming pared 2 bases from V and 0 bases from J, leaving 6 bases between. This CDR3 is 14 amino acids long. Germline CDR1 SGHKS, CDR2 YYEKEE (reference sequence). The CDR3 loop reads CASSFQGSGNTIYF. CDR3 nucleotide sequence: TGTGCCAGCAGCTTTCAGGGCTCTGGAAACACCATATATTTT.

A single count supports this clone. The V call is TRBV7-3, the J call TRBJ2-2; 7 bases agree with TRBD2. Looked up from germline, CDR1 is SGHTA and CDR2 is FQGTGA. The CDR3 sequence is 16 residues long. V lost 4 bases to trimming and J lost 4 bases; unmatched junction nucleotides: 9. The CDR3 region is CASSSPWGRGTGELFF. In DNA, the CDR3 is TGTGCCAGCAGCTCTCCTTGGGGGAGGGGCACCGGGGAGCTGTTTTTT. The whole variable domain, remainder taken from reference TRBV7-3 and TRBJ2-2, is GAGVSQTPSNKVTEKGKYVELRCDPISGHTALYWYRQSLGQGPEFLIYFQGTGAADDSGLPNDRFFAVRPEGSVSTLKIQRTERGDSAVYLCASSSPWGRGTGELFFGEGSRLTVL.

The rearrangement uses TRBV4-1 and TRBJ2-5; TRBD2 matches at 7 bases. The tail of the sequence fits TRBJ2-7 better, so the J call may be wrong. The germline CDR1 and CDR2 sequences are MGHRA and YSYEKL. The CDR3 sequence is 12 residues long. The CDR3 loop reads CASSPAGDEQYF. CDR3 nucleotide sequence: TGCGCCAGCAGCCCGGCGGGGGACGAGCAGTACTTC.

The V and J genes are TRBV2 and TRBJ1-1; TRBD1 is a possible D gene (5 bases). This CDR3 spans 14 amino acids. Trimming cost V 6 bases and J 0 bases, with 11 bases left between them. Germline V CDR1 and CDR2: SNHLY, FYNNEI. CDR3 in amino acids: CASSLGLLNTEAFF. The CDR3 nucleotides are TGTGCCAGCAGCCTGGGACTTCTGAACACTGAAGCTTTCTTT.

V gene TRBV5-1 combines with J gene TRBJ2-5; D is possibly TRBD1 (5 bases). The CDR3 consists of 13 residues. V was shortened by 2 bases and J by 1 base, with 6 bases between the two germline ends. Per germline, CDR1 SGHRS and CDR2 YFSETQ. The DNA of the CDR3 is TGCGCCAGCAGCTTTACAGGCCAAGAGACCCAGTACTTC. Translating gives CASSFTGQETQYF.

This clone was found once. The rearrangement links TRBV14 to TRBJ2-5; no clear D. The CDR3 is made up of 13 amino acids. Trimming took off 1 base at V and 2 bases at J, with 5 bases between the two ends. Germline V gene data show CDR1 as SGHDN and CDR2 as FVKESK. The CDR3 reads CASSQGAQETQYF. CDR3 in DNA: TGTGCCAGCAGCCAAGGCGCACAAGAGACCCAGTACTTC.

The chain carries TRBV7-3 and TRBJ2-1; TRBD2 agrees at 10 bases. Looked up from germline, CDR1 is SGHTA and CDR2 is FQGTGA. V was pared by 4 bases and J by 2 bases, with 14 bases of the junction left unmatched. CDR3 length: 19 amino acids. The DNA for the CDR3 is TGTGCCAGCAGCTCCCCCACTAGCGGGACTCAGTCTACCTACAATGAGCAGTTCTTC. It is translated as CASSSPTSGTQSTYNEQFF. Using reference TRBV7-3 and TRBJ2-1 for the parts outside the CDR3, the full variable domain is GAGVSQTPSNKVTEKGKYVELRCDPISGHTALYWYRQSLGQGPEFLIYFQGTGAADDSGLPNDRFFAVRPEGSVSTLKIQRTERGDSAVYLCASSSPTSGTQSTYNEQFFGPGTRLTVL.

This clone was observed a single time. Other DNA sequences in the same sample also yield this CDR3. V gene TRBV5-1 combines with J gene TRBJ1-3; 9 bases map to TRBD1. V was clipped by 4 bases and J by 1 base; unmatched bases: 3. This CDR3 region has 15 residues. Germline assignment: CDR1 SGHRS and CDR2 YFSETQ. CDR3 sequence: CASSLDRGSGNTIYF. CDR3 nucleotides: TGCGCCAGCAGCCTGGACAGGGGATCTGGAAACACCATATATTTT.

The chain recombines TRBV27 with TRBJ1-2, with D perhaps TRBD1 (6 bases). Germline CDR1 and CDR2: MNHEY and SMNVEV (reference sequence). Trimming left V 6 bases short and J 3 bases short, with 20 bases between. The CDR3 spans 16 residues. The CDR3 sequence is CASRIQGIGGDYGYTF. The CDR3 region has the DNA TGTGCCAGCAGGATACAGGGAATTGGTGGAGACTATGGCTACACCTTC.

V usage is TRBV13 and J usage is TRBJ1-2; 8 bases are a match to TRBD1. The CDR3 consists of 13 residues. CDR1 and CDR2 from the germline V gene are PRHDT and FYEKMQ (reference sequence). V dropped 5 bases and J dropped 3; count of bases not matched to a gene: 2. CDR3 residues: CASSETGDYGYTF. The DNA for the CDR3 is TGTGCCAGCAGCGAGACAGGGGACTATGGCTACACCTTC.

CDR3: CASSSDRGPYEQYF. CDR3 DNA: TGTGCCAGCAGTTCCGACAGGGGGCCCTACGAGCAGTACTTC. The genes are TRBV6-6 and TRBJ2-7; 10 bases fit TRBD1. The CDR3 runs 14 residues. Germline V gene lookup returns CDR1 MNHNY and CDR2 SVGAGI (reference sequence). The J segment lost 2 bases and the V segment lost 4 bases, leaving 2 bases of the junction unmatched.

The rearrangement joins TRBV30 to TRBJ1-3; tentative D call: TRBD1 (6 bases). Trimming removed 5 bases at V and 0 bases at J, with 11 bases between. Germline CDR1 GTSNPN, CDR2 SVGIG (reference sequence). The CDR3 length is 14 residues. DNA of the CDR3: TGTGCCTGGGCAATGGACAGCTCTGGAAACACCATATATTTT. This translates into CAWAMDSSGNTIYF.

This clone was observed a handful of times. The J gene is TRBJ2-3, the V gene TRBV19; TRBD2 matches at 10 bases. J gave up 6 bases and V 6 bases, and 9 bases lay outside the gene matches. CDR1 is LNHDA and CDR2 is SQIVND in the germline V gene (reference sequence). This CDR3 contains 15 residues. The DNA for the CDR3 is TGTGCCAGTAGGAGAGCGGGAGGGCCATTGGATACGCAGTATTTT. Encoded protein: CASRRAGGPLDTQYF. Supplemented by reference TRBV19 and TRBJ2-3, the full variable domain reads DGGITQSPKYLFRKEGQNVTLSCEQNLNHDAMYWYRQDPGQGLRLIYYSQIVNDFQKGDIAEGYSVSREKKESFPLTVTSAQKNPTAFYLCASRRAGGPLDTQYFGPGTRLTVL.

The table lists this clone with a count of one. V usage is TRBV10-3 and J usage is TRBJ1-1, with D maybe TRBD1 (6 bases). The CDR3 contains 15 residues. V shed 3 bases and J shed 1 base, with 12 bases lying between them. Germline loops: CDR1 ENHRY, CDR2 SYGVKD. The CDR3, as DNA: TGTGCCATCAGTGATCCAAACAGGGCGAACACTGAAGCTTTCTTT. As protein: CAISDPNRANTEAFF.

The rearrangement uses TRBV2 and TRBJ2-1; 10 nucleotides align to TRBD2. CDR3 length: 16 amino acids. V gave up 0 bases and J gave up 4 bases; unmatched junction bases: 3. Germline V CDR1 and CDR2: SNHLY, FYNNEI. CDR3 in DNA: TGTGCCAGCAGTGAAGCGGGACTAGCGTCTTACAATGAGCAGTTCTTC. It codes for CASSEAGLASYNEQFF.

The V and J genes are TRBV19 and TRBJ2-7; D remains unclear. The CDR3 sequence is 13 residues long. Trimming cost V 3 bases and J 3 bases, with 9 bases left between them. Germline CDR1 and CDR2: LNHDA and SQIVND (reference sequence). The CDR3 bases are TGTGCCAGTAGTATGTTAAGCGACTACGAGCAGTACTTC. It specifies CASSMLSDYEQYF.

The chain recombines TRBV30 with TRBJ1-2, with D possibly TRBD1 on 6 matching bases. V was pared by 1 base and J by 4 bases, with 13 bases between. Germline CDR1 is GTSNPN and CDR2 is SVGIG (reference sequence). The CDR3 extends over 14 amino acids. CDR3 sequence: CAWSGTGGPYGYTF. The CDR3 DNA reads TGTGCCTGGAGTGGAACGGGGGGCCCCTATGGCTACACCTTC.

The V gene is TRBV7-6, the J gene TRBJ2-1; the D gene is possibly TRBD1 (6 bases). This CDR3 comprises 15 residues. V was shortened by 5 bases and J by 7 bases, with 18 bases between the two germline ends. Germline assignment: CDR1 SGHVS and CDR2 FNYEAQ. Written as DNA, the CDR3 is TGTGCCAGCAGCCCCTGGGGGCAGGGGACGAATGAGCAGTTCTTC. Its translation: CASSPWGQGTNEQFF. Full variable domain (missing parts from reference TRBV7-6 and TRBJ2-1): GAGVSQSPRYKVTKRGQDVALRCDPISGHVSLYWYRQALGQGPEFLTYFNYEAQQDKSGLPNDRFSAERPEGSISTLTIQRTEQRDSAMYRCASSPWGQGTNEQFFGPGTRLTVL.

The chain combines TRBV10-3 with TRBJ2-2; D gene unclear. V was trimmed by 2 bases and J by 8 bases, leaving 6 bases between them. The CDR3 is 12 amino acids. The germline CDR1 and CDR2 sequences are ENHRY and SYGVKD. The CDR3 DNA reads as TGTGCCATCAGTGAGCCCCAAGGGGAGCTGTTTTTT. Its protein product is CAISEPQGELFF.

This rearrangement joins TRBV11-2 to TRBJ2-5, with 8 bases identical to TRBD2. V lost 6 bases and J lost 5; bases outside the gene matches: 14. The CDR3 is 16 amino acids. Germline V lookup: CDR1 SGHAT, CDR2 FQNNGV. CDR3 protein: CASRPGGGRVGETQYF. CDR3 in DNA: TGTGCCAGCAGACCGGGCGGGGGGAGGGTTGGGGAGACCCAGTACTTC.

This clone has only a few counts. This chain joins TRBV7-2 and TRBJ2-1; 9 nucleotides match TRBD2. The V segment lost 3 bases and the J segment 6 bases; nucleotides outside the gene matches: 6. Germline CDR1 reads SGHTA; CDR2 reads FQGNSA. The CDR3 contains 15 residues. CDR3: CASSFGGTSRNEQFF. CDR3 DNA: TGTGCCAGCAGCTTTGGTGGGACTAGCCGCAATGAGCAGTTCTTC.

The V gene is TRBV7-8, the J gene TRBJ1-1; a weak D match, TRBD1 (5 bases). V lost 1 base and J lost 1, with 10 bases in between. Germline CDR1 is SGHVS and CDR2 is FQNEAQ. The CDR3 is 15 amino acids. CDR3 sequence (DNA): TGTGCCAGCAGCTTAGTTTGGGGGGGGAACACTGAAGCTTTCTTT. Protein sequence: CASSLVWGGNTEAFF.